These T cell receptor beta chains were read from a single sample in a study of regulatory T cells in long-lasting Graves disease. TCRdb redid the calling of the multiplex PCR reads with MiXCR, one entry per CDR3 protein. Of 450,000 to 600,000 distinct CDR3 sequences in the sample, around 15% were seen once. The data also belong to a second study, concerning T cells in Graves' hyperthyroidism and ophthalmopathy.

Sequences were derived from peripheral blood mononuclear cells (PBMCs), sampled at new diagnosis, from a patient treated with antithyroid drugs. These receptors originate from a man aged 35 to 55 with Graves disease. Both conserved end residues are part of each CDR3. The D gene is left open where the match is weak. Size tells how often a clone was seen (once, few, many) or the class of an expanded clone, and some rows leave it out.

clone size	D gene	V gene	J gene	CDR3 protein	CDR3 DNA
many	NA	TRBV18	TRBJ2-4	CASSPYLSSDKNIQYF	TGTGCCAGCTCACCATATTTGTCTAGCGACAAAAACATTCAGTACTTC
NA	NA	TRBV29-1	TRBJ1-1	CSVSILSDTEAFF	TGCAGCGTAAGTATCCTCTCGGACACTGAAGCTTTCTTT
few	TRBD2	TRBV29-1	TRBJ2-3	CSVAETSGPTDTQYF	TGCAGCGTCGCTGAAACTAGCGGACCCACAGATACGCAGTATTTT
few	TRBD1	TRBV29-1	TRBJ2-2	CSVETGQRTGELFF	TGCAGCGTTGAAACGGGACAGCGTACCGGGGAGCTGTTTTTT
many	NA	TRBV4-2	TRBJ2-5	CASSQDSTPEETQYF	TGTGCCAGCAGCCAAGATAGTACTCCAGAGGAGACCCAGTACTTC
many	TRBD2	TRBV6-1	TRBJ2-7	CASSTLAGKQYF	TGTGCCAGCAGTACCTTAGCGGGAAAGCAGTACTTC
NA	TRBD2	TRBV7-9	TRBJ2-7	CASRGGTSTIYEQYF	TGTGCCAGCAGGGGAGGGACTAGCACAATCTACGAGCAGTACTTC
NA	TRBD1	TRBV12-5	TRBJ2-3	CASVLIMGQGSTDTQYF	TGTGCTAGTGTTCTTATTATGGGACAGGGTAGCACAGATACGCAGTATTTT
few	NA	TRBV7-8	TRBJ2-2	CASSLTFTGELFF	TGTGCCAGCAGCCTGACATTCACCGGGGAGCTGTTTTTT
many	TRBD1	TRBV20-1	TRBJ1-1	CSALRQGAGSEAFF	TGCAGTGCTCTAAGACAGGGGGCAGGATCTGAAGCTTTCTTT
few	TRBD1	TRBV3-1	TRBJ1-1	CASSPYRGGSEAFF	TGTGCCAGCAGCCCCTACAGGGGGGGGTCTGAAGCTTTCTTT
few	NA	TRBV10-3	TRBJ2-1	CAITRGQGPPTGNNEQFF	TGTGCCATCACCCGCGGGCAGGGCCCACCTACGGGAAACAATGAGCAGTTCTTC
many	TRBD1	TRBV7-8	TRBJ2-5	CASSLGPGTGPNSETQYF	TGTGCCAGCAGCTTAGGACCCGGGACAGGGCCTAATTCAGAGACCCAGTACTTC
many	NA	TRBV28	TRBJ2-5	CASTPPRGTQYF	TGTGCCAGCACCCCGCCTAGGGGGACCCAGTACTTC
NA	NA	TRBV29-1	TRBJ1-2	CSVEGSGAVNYGYTF	TGCAGCGTTGAAGGTAGCGGGGCAGTTAACTATGGCTACACCTTC
few	TRBD2	TRBV12-3/TRBV12-4	TRBJ2-2	CASSLALAGNTGELFF	TGTGCCAGCAGTTTAGCGCTAGCGGGAAACACCGGGGAGCTGTTTTTT
many	NA	TRBV18	TRBJ1-1	CASSTNSDTEAFF	TGTGCCAGCTCAACCAATAGCGACACTGAAGCTTTCTTT
many	TRBD2	TRBV7-8	TRBJ2-1	CASSFGLAGLNNEQFF	TGTGCCAGCAGCTTCGGACTAGCGGGATTAAACAATGAGCAGTTCTTC
few	NA	TRBV7-2	TRBJ1-1	CASSLLRAEAFF	TGTGCCAGCAGCTTACTACGCGCTGAAGCTTTCTTT
many	NA	TRBV28	TRBJ2-3	CASIAQEPDTQYF	TGTGCCAGCATTGCACAGGAGCCAGATACGCAGTATTTT
many	NA	TRBV6-1	TRBJ1-5	CASRATGLSNQPQHF	TGTGCCAGCAGAGCCACAGGACTGAGCAATCAGCCCCAGCATTTT
many	TRBD1	TRBV4-1	TRBJ1-1	CASSQAGQGGTEAFF	TGCGCCAGCAGCCAGGCGGGACAGGGAGGCACTGAAGCTTTCTTT
many	NA	TRBV3-1	TRBJ2-2	CASSNLAHRGTGELFF	TGTGCCAGCAGCAACCTAGCGCACCGGGGGACCGGGGAGCTGTTTTTT
few	NA	TRBV7-2	TRBJ2-5	CASSLGNRARETQYF	TGTGCCAGCAGCTTAGGAAACAGGGCACGAGAGACCCAGTACTTC
NA	NA	TRBV19	TRBJ2-2	CASSITGNTGELFF	TGTGCCAGTAGTATAACCGGGAACACCGGGGAGCTGTTTTTT
many	NA	TRBV27	TRBJ2-3	CASKFGSADTQYF	TGTGCCAGCAAATTCGGGAGCGCAGATACGCAGTATTTT
few	TRBD1	TRBV6-2/TRBV6-3	TRBJ1-5	CASRQGGQGTQPQHF	TGTGCCAGCAGGCAAGGAGGACAGGGGACCCAGCCCCAGCATTTT
many	NA	TRBV3-1	TRBJ1-1	CASSSYGSHRAFF	TGTGCCAGCAGCTCATACGGATCTCATCGAGCTTTCTTT
many	NA	TRBV30	TRBJ2-3	CAWKAQYTQYF	TGTGCCTGGAAGGCGCAGTATACGCAGTATTTT
many	TRBD1	TRBV24-1	TRBJ2-7	CATSAEGQGRNEQYF	TGTGCCACCAGTGCCGAGGGACAGGGAAGGAACGAGCAGTACTTC
many	NA	TRBV9	TRBJ2-7	CASSRILGSYEQYF	TGTGCCAGCAGCCGAATCCTAGGGTCCTACGAGCAGTACTTC
NA	TRBD2	TRBV7-3	TRBJ2-2	CASSLNPGLAGAGELFF	TGTGCCAGCAGCTTAAACCCCGGACTAGCGGGAGCCGGGGAGCTGTTTTTT
many	NA	TRBV20-1	TRBJ2-7	CSARAGAGTNEQYF	TGCAGTGCTAGAGCGGGGGCGGGTACCAACGAGCAGTACTTC
few	NA	TRBV5-1	TRBJ1-1	CASSKAPTEAFF	TGCGCCAGCAGCAAAGCGCCCACTGAAGCTTTCTTT
many	NA	TRBV2	TRBJ2-1	CASSISGSYNEQFF	TGTGCCAGCTCGATTAGCGGTTCCTACAATGAGCAGTTCTTC
many	TRBD2	TRBV2	TRBJ2-3	CASSASSGSWIDTQYF	TGTGCCAGCAGTGCGTCTAGCGGGAGCTGGATAGATACGCAGTATTTT
NA	TRBD2	TRBV29-1	TRBJ2-5	CSVEFAGGIGETQYF	TGCAGCGTTGAATTTGCGGGAGGTATTGGAGAGACCCAGTACTTC
few	TRBD2	TRBV27	TRBJ2-4	CASSLGTSGMLAKNIQYF	TGTGCCAGCAGTTTAGGGACTAGCGGGATGCTAGCCAAAAACATTCAGTACTTC
many	TRBD2	TRBV7-2	TRBJ2-3	CASSVTSGSGDTQYF	TGTGCCAGCAGCGTAACTAGCGGGAGTGGAGATACGCAGTATTTT
many	NA	TRBV28	TRBJ2-7	CASNRPGTARHEQYF	TGTGCCAGCAACCGACCCGGGACCGCGCGCCACGAGCAGTACTTC